Here is one T cell receptor (beta chain) with its context. Using immunoSEQ multiplex PCR, the repertoire was profiled, and TCRdb retains in-frame clones only, with some absent. The data hold 75,000 to 90,000 clones, with approximately 90% observed a single time. The data belong to a study of OX40 agonist ivuxolimab in advanced cancers. The CDR3 contains 14 residues. Per the germline V gene, CDR1 is SGHRS and CDR2 is YFSETQ. The trim removed 0 bases at V and 6 bases at J, leaving 6 bases unmatched. The J gene is TRBJ2-7, the V gene TRBV5-1, with 7 bases aligning to TRBD1. The sequencing used CD4+ or CD8+ T cells sorted from blood, collected in a trial of the OX40 agonist ivuxolimab. This receptor was taken from an adult with an advanced solid tumor such as melanoma, head and neck, liver or kidney cancer. In DNA, the CDR3 is TGCGCCAGCAGCTTGGACGACAGGGTGGCCGAGCAGTACTTC. It codes for CASSLDDRVAEQYF.